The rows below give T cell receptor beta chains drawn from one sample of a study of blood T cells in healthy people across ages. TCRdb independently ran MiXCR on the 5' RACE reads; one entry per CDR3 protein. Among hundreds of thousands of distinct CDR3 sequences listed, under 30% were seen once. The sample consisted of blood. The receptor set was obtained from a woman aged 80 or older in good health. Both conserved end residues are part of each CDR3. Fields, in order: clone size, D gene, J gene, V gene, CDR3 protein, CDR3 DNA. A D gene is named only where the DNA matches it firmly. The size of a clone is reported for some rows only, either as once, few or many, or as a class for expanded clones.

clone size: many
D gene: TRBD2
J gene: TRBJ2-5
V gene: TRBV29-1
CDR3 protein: CSVGLAGETQYF
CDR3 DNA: TGCAGCGTGGGACTAGCGGGTGAGACCCAGTACTTC

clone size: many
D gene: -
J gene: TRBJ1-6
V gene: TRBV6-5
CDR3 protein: CASTPQGNSPLHF
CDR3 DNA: TGTGCCAGCACTCCCCAGGGAAACTCACCCCTCCACTTT

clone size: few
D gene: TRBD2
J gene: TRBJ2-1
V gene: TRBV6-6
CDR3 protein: CASTYGIAGQETQFF
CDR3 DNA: TGTGCCAGCACCTACGGGATAGCGGGGCAAGAGACCCAGTTCTTC

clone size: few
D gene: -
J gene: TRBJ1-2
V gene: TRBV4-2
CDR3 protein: CASSREQGTLYGYTF
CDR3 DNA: TGTGCCAGCAGCAGAGAACAGGGAACCCTCTATGGCTACACCTTC

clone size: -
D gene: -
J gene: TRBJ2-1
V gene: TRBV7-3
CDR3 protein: CASSPTGGQDEQFF
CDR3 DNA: TGTGCCAGCAGCCCTACTGGAGGGCAGGATGAGCAGTTCTTC

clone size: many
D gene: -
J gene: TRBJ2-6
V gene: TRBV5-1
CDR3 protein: CASSPQTGLSGANVLTF
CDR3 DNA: TGCGCCAGCAGCCCCCAAACAGGGCTCTCTGGGGCCAACGTCCTGACTTTC

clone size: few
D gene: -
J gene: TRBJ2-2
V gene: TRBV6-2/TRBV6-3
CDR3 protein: CASSYRYTGELFF
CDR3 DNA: TGTGCCAGCAGTTATCGGTACACCGGGGAGCTGTTTTTT

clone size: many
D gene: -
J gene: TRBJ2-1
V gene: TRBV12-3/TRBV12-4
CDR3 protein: CASTGRGEQFF
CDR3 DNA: TGTGCCAGTACAGGGAGGGGTGAGCAGTTCTTC

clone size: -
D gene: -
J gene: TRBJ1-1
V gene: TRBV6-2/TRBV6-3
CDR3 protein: CASSRVTEAFF
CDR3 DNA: TGTGCCAGCAGCAGGGTGACTGAAGCTTTCTTT

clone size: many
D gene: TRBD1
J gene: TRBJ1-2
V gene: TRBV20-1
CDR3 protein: CSARGYRGNSYGYTF
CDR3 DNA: TGCAGTGCTAGAGGCTACAGGGGAAATTCATATGGCTACACCTTC

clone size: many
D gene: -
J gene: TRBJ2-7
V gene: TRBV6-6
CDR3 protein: CASSNGGTYEQYF
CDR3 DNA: TGTGCCAGCAGTAACGGGGGAACCTACGAGCAGTACTTC

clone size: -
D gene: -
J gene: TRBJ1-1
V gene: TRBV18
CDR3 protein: CASSPFGGRNTEAFF
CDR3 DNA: TGTGCCAGCTCACCATTCGGGGGTCGGAACACTGAAGCTTTCTTT

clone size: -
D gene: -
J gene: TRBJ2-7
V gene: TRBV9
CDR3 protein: CASSPGTSTYEQYF
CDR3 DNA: TGTGCCAGCAGCCCGGGGACCTCCACCTACGAGCAGTACTTC

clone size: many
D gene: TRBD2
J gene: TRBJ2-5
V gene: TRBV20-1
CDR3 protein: CSASGTSGQETQYF
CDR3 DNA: TGCAGTGCTAGCGGGACTAGCGGACAAGAGACCCAGTACTTC

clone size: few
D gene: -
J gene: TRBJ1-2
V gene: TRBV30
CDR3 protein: CAWSEDSGRRYTF
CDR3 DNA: TGTGCCTGGAGTGAAGATTCAGGGCGTCGCTACACCTTC

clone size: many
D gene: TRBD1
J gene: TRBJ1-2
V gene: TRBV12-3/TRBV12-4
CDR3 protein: CASSIQGSYGYTF
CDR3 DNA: TGTGCCAGCAGTATACAGGGGAGCTATGGCTACACCTTC

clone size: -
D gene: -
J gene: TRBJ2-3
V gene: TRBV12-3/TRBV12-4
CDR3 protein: CASTLVGADTQYF
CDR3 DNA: TGTGCCAGCACTTTAGTGGGAGCAGATACGCAATATTTT

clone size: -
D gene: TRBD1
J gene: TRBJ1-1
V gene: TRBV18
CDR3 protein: CASSEGQGARGTEAFF
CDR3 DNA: TGTGCCAGCTCAGAGGGACAGGGGGCCCGAGGCACTGAAGCTTTCTTT

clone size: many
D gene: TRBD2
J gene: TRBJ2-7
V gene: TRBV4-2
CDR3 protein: CASSQGLAGGDSYEQYF
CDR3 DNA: TGTGCCAGCAGCCAAGGACTAGCGGGGGGGGATTCCTACGAGCAGTACTTC

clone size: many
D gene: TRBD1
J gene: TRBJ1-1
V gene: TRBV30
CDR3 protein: CAWSFLTGSAFF
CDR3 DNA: TGTGCCTGGAGTTTTCTGACAGGGTCGGCTTTCTTT

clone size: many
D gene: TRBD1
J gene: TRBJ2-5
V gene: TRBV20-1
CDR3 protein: CSARETGTETQYF
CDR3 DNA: TGCAGTGCTCGCGAGACAGGGACAGAGACCCAGTACTTC

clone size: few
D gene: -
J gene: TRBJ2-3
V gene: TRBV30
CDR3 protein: CAWGWNKGGTQYF
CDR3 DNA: TGTGCCTGGGGATGGAACAAGGGCGGTACGCAGTATTTT

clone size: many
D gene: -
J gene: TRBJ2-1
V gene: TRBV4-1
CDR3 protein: CASSQDRHEQFF
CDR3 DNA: TGCGCCAGCAGCCAAGATCGGCATGAGCAGTTCTTC

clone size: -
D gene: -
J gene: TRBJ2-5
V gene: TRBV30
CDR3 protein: CAWRQGAGGLRETQYF
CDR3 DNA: TGTGCCTGGAGACAGGGGGCGGGGGGCCTTCGGGAGACCCAGTACTTC

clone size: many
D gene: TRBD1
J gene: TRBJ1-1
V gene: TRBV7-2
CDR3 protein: CASSPQGQNSEAFF
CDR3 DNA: TGTGCCAGCAGCCCCCAGGGACAGAACTCTGAAGCTTTCTTT

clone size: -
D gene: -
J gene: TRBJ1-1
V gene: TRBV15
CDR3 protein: CATSRDKTGTTEAFF
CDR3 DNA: TGTGCCACCAGCAGAGATAAAACGGGGACCACTGAAGCTTTCTTT

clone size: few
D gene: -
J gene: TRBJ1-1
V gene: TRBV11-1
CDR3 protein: CASSLTTGRTEAFF
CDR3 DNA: TGTGCCAGCAGTTTGACCACAGGGAGGACTGAAGCTTTCTTT

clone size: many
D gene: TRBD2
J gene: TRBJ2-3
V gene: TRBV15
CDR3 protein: CATSRTIAGRPEDTQYF
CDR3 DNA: TGTGCCACCAGCAGAACCATAGCGGGGAGGCCAGAAGATACGCAGTATTTT